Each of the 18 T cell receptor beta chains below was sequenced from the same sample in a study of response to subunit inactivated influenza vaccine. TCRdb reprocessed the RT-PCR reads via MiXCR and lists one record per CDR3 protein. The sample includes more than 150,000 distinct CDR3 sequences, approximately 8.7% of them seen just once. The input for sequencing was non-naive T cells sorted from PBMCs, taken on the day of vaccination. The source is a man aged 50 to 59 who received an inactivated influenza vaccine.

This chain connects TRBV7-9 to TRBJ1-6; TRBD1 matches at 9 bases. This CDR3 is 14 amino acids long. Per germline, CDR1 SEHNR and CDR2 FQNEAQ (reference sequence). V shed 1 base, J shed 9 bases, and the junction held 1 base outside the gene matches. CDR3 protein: CASSLDRGLSPLHF. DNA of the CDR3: TGTGCCAGCAGCTTAGACAGGGGGCTTTCACCCCTCCACTTT.

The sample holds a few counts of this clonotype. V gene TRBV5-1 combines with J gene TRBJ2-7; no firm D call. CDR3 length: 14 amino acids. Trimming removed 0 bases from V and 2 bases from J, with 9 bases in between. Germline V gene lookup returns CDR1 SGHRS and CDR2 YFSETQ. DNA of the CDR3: TGCGCCAGCAGCTTGGGGCAGTTTGCCTACGAGCAGTACTTC. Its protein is CASSLGQFAYEQYF.

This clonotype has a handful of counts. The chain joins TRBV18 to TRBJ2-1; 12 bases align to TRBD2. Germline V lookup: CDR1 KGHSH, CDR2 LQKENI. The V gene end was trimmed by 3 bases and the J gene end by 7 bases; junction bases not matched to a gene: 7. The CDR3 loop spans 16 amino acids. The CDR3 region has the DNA TGTGCCAGCTCACCCCTTCTAGCGGGAGGGCGGAATGAGCAGTTCTTC. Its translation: CASSPLLAGGRNEQFF.

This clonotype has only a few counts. The CDR3: CASTRDRDTGELFF. DNA for the CDR3: TGCGCCAGCACCCGGGACAGGGACACCGGGGAGCTGTTTTTT. This rearrangement joins TRBV4-1 to TRBJ2-2; 9 nucleotides line up with TRBD1. The V gene end was trimmed by 7 bases and the J gene end by 3 bases; junction bases not matched to a gene: 3. The CDR3 spans 14 residues. CDR1 is MGHRA and CDR2 is YSYEKL in the germline V gene.

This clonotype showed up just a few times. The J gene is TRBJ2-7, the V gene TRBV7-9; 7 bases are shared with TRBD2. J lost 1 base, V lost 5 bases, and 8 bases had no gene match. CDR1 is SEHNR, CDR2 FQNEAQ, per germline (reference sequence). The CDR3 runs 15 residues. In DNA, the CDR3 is TGTGCCAGCAGCGGAAAGCGGGATAGGTCCTACGAGCAGTACTTC. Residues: CASSGKRDRSYEQYF. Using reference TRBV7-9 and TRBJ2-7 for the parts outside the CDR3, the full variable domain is DTGVSQNPRHKITKRGQNVTFRCDPISEHNRLYWYRQTLGQGPEFLTYFQNEAQLEKSRLLSDRFSAERPKGSFSTLEIQRTEQGDSAMYLCASSGKRDRSYEQYFGPGTRLTVT.

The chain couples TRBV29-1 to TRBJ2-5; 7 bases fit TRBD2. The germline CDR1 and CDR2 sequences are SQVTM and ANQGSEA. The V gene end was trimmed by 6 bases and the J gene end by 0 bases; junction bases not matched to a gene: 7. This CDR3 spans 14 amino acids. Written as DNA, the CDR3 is TGCAGCGTCTCCATCGGGGGGTACCAAGAGACCCAGTACTTC. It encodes CSVSIGGYQETQYF.

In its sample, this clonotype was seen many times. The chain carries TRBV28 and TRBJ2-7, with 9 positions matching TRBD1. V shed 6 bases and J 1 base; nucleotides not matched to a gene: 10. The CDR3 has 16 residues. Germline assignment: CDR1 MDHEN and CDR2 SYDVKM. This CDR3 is CASSSPGQGRSYEQYF. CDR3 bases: TGTGCCAGCAGCTCCCCGGGACAGGGCCGATCCTACGAGCAGTACTTC.

CDR3 DNA sequence: TGTGCCAGCAGCCAACGCCTGCAGGGGGAGTCTGGCTACACCTTC. As protein: CASSQRLQGESGYTF. The chain uses TRBV3-1 and TRBJ1-2; 7 nucleotides line up with TRBD1. Trimming took 2 bases from V and 7 from J; bases not matched to a gene: 10. The V gene's germline CDR1 is LGHDT and CDR2 YNNKEL (reference sequence). The CDR3 runs to 15 residues.

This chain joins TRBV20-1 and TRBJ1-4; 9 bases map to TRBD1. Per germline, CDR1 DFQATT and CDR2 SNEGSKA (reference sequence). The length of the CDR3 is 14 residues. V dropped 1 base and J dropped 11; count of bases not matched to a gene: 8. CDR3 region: CSARGDRAFGKLFF. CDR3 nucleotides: TGCAGTGCTAGAGGGGACAGGGCTTTTGGGAAACTGTTTTTT.

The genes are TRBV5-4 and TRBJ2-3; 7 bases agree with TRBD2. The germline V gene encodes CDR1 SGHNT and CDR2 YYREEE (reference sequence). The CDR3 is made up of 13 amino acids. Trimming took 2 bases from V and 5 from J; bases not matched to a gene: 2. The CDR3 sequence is CASSFREVDTQYF. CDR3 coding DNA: TGTGCCAGCAGCTTCCGGGAGGTAGATACGCAGTATTTT.

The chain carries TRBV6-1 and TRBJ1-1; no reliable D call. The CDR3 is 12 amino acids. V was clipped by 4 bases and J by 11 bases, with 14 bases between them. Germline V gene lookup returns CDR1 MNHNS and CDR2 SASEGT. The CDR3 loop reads CASSGNSARAFF. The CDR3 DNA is TGTGCCAGCAGTGGTAATTCTGCCCGGGCTTTCTTT.

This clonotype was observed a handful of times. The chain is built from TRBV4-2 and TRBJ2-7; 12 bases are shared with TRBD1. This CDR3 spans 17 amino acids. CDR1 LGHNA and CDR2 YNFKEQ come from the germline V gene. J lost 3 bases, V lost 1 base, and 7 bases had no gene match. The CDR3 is CASSQVRGQGAIYEQYF. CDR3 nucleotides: TGTGCCAGCAGCCAAGTCCGGGGACAGGGGGCCATCTACGAGCAGTACTTC.

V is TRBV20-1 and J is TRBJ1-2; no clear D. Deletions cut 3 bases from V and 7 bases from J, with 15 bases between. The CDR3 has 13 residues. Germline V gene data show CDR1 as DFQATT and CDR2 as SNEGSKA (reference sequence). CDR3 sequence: CSASPGWRSGYTF. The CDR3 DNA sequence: TGCAGTGCTAGTCCCGGGTGGAGGAGTGGCTACACCTTC.

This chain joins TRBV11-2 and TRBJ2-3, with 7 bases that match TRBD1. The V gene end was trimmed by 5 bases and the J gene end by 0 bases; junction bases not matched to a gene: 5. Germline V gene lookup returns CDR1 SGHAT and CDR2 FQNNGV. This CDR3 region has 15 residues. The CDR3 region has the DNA TGTGCCAGCAGCCGACAGGGTTCTAGCACAGATACGCAGTATTTT. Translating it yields CASSRQGSSTDTQYF.

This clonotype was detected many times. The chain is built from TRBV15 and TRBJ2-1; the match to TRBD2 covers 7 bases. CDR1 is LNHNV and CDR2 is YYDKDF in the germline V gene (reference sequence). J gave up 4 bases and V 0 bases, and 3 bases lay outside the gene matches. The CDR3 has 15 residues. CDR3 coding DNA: TGTGCCACCAGCAGAGACGCGGGAGCGTACAATGAGCAGTTCTTC. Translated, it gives CATSRDAGAYNEQFF.

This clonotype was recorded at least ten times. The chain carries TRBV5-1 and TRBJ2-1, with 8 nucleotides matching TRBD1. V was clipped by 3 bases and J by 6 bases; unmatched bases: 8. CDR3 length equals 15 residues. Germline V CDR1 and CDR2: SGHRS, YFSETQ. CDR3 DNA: TGCGCCAGCAGCTCTGGACAGGGATGGGTCAATGAGCAGTTCTTC. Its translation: CASSSGQGWVNEQFF.

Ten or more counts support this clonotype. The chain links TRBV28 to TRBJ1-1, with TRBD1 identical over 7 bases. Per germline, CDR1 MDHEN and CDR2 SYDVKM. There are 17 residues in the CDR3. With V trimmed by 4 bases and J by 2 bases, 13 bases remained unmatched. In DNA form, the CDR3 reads TGTGCCAGCAGTTCTTTACAGGGGTGGATGAAAAACACTGAAGCTTTCTTT. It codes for CASSSLQGWMKNTEAFF.

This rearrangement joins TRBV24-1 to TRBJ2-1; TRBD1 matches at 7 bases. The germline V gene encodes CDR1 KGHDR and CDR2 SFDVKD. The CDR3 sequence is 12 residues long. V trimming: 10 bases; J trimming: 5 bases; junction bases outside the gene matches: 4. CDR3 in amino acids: CATTGINNEQFF. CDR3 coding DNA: TGTGCCACGACAGGGATAAACAATGAGCAGTTCTTC.